Reported below is one T cell receptor (beta chain). Healthy controls were blood donor buffy coats. The record originates from a study of STAT5B mutations in CD4+ large granular lymphocyte leukemia. Assay: immunoSEQ multiplex PCR; the TCRdb copy retains only in-frame clones and omits some. This repertoire shows 30,000 to 40,000 clones, about 82% found once; its top ten account for roughly 1.3%. The sequence derives from a human donor in good health. The sequenced sample consisted of CD4+ T cells from blood buffy coats.

Here the CDR3 reads CSARLSHEQYF. DNA for the CDR3: TGCAGTGCTAGACTTTCTCACGAGCAGTACTTC. The chain links TRBV20-1 to TRBJ2-7; D remains unclear. This CDR3 contains 11 residues. The germline CDR1 and CDR2 sequences are DFQATT and SNEGSKA (reference sequence). Trimming left V 2 bases short and J 5 bases short, with 7 bases between.